The sequence of this T cell receptor beta chain was determined in a study of blood T cell repertoires in COVID-19. Across the study: Italy, Spain and the United States were the sources of the convalescent and acute COVID-19 samples.

Sequencing was performed with immunoSEQ multiplex PCR; in TCRdb, only in-frame clones are kept and a portion is missing. This sample yields 130,000 or so clones, of which roughly 81% are seen a single time; roughly 3.5% belongs to the top ten. This clone was recorded a few times. The CDR3 consists of 15 residues. V was clipped by 4 bases and J by 1 base; unmatched bases: 2. Germline V CDR1 and CDR2: LGHDT, YNNKEL (reference sequence). This clonotype originated in a woman aged 45-65 years with acute COVID-19. This sequence joins TRBV3-1 (or the pseudogene TRBV3-2) and TRBJ2-2; 8 bases match TRBD2. The sample comprised PBMCs or T cells enriched from blood (not recorded which). The DNA for the CDR3 is TGTGCCAGCAGCCTGAGCGGGGGGAACACCGGGGAGCTGTTTTTT. Protein: CASSLSGGNTGELFF.